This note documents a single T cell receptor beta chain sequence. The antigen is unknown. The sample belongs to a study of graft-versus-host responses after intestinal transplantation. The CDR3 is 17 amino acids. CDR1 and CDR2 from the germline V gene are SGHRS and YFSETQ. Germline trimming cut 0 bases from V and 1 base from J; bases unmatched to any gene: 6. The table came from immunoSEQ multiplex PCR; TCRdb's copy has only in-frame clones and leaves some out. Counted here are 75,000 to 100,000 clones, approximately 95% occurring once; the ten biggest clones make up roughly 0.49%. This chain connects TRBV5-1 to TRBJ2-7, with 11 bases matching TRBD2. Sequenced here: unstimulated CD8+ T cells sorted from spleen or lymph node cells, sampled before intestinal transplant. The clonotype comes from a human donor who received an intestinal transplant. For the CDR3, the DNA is TGCGCCAGCAGCTTGGCCGGAACTAGCGGGGGATCCTACGAGCAGTACTTC. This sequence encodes CASSLAGTSGGSYEQYF. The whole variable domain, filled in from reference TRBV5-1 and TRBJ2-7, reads KAGVTQTPRYLIKTRGQQVTLSCSPISGHRSVSWYQQTPGQGLQFLFEYFSETQRNKGNFPGRFSGRQFSNSRSEMNVSTLELGDSALYLCASSLAGTSGGSYEQYFGPGTRLTVT.